What follows is one T cell receptor (beta chain) and its context. This sample stems from a study of PD-1 blockade in classical Hodgkin lymphoma. Assay used: immunoSEQ multiplex PCR; TCRdb lists only in-frame clones, some missing. This sample has about 84,000 clones, with 89% found just once. Germline CDR1 is SGHRS and CDR2 is YFSETQ. Deletions cut 4 bases from V and 3 bases from J, with 14 bases between. This CDR3 is 14 amino acids long. Following autologous stem cell transplantation, relapse occurred in every patient, and exposure to brentuximab vedotin varied. The origin of this receptor is a human donor with classical Hodgkin lymphoma. This chain joins TRBV5-1 and TRBJ2-7; tentatively, D is TRBD1 or TRBD2 (7 bases each). This sample comprised peripheral blood mononuclear cells (PBMCs), obtained at baseline. The CDR3 DNA reads TGCGCCAGCAGCCCAACAGGGGAGGGCTACGAGCAGTACTTC. As protein: CASSPTGEGYEQYF.